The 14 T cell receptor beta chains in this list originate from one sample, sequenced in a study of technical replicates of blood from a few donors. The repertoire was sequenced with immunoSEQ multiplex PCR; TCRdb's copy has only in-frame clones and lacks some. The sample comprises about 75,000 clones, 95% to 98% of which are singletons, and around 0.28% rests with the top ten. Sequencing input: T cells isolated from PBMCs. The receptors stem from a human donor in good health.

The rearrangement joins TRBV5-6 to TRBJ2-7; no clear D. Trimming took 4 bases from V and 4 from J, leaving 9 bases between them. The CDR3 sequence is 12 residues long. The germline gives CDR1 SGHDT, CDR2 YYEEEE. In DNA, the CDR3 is TGTGCCAGCAGCCTGACATCGTACGAGCAGTACTTC. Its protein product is CASSLTSYEQYF. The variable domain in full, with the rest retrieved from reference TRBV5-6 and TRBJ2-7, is DAGVTQSPTHLIKTRGQQVTLRCSPKSGHDTVSWYQQALGQGPQFIFQYYEEEERQRGNFPDRFSGHQFPNYSSELNVNALLLGDSALYLCASSLTSYEQYFGPGTRLTVT.

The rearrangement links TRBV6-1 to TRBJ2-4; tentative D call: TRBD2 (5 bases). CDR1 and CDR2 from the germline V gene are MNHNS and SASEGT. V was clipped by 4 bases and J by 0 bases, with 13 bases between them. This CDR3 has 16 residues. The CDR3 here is CASSVGLSLAKNIQYF. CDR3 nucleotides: TGTGCCAGCAGTGTTGGACTTTCGCTAGCCAAAAACATTCAGTACTTC.

CDR3 amino acids: CASSLGLHDEQYF. For the CDR3, the DNA is TGTGCCAGCAGCTTGGGACTGCATGATGAGCAGTACTTC. The genes are TRBV5-4 and TRBJ2-7, with no clear D. This CDR3 region has 13 residues. Germline V gives CDR1 SGHNT, CDR2 YYREEE (reference sequence). The V end lost 0 bases, the J end lost 7 bases, and 11 bases lay between the germline ends.

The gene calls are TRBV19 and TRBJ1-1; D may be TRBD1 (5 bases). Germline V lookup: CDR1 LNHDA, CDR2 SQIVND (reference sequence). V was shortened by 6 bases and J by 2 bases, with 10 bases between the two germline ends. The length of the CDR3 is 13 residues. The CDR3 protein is CASRLQGNTEAFF. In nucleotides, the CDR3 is TGTGCCAGTAGGCTCCAGGGTAACACTGAAGCTTTCTTT.

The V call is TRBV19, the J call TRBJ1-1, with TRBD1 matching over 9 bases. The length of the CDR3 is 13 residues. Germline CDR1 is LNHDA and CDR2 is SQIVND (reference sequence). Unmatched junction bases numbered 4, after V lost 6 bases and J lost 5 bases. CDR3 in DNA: TGTGCCAGTAGCGACAGGGGGAGGACTGAAGCTTTCTTT. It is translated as CASSDRGRTEAFF.

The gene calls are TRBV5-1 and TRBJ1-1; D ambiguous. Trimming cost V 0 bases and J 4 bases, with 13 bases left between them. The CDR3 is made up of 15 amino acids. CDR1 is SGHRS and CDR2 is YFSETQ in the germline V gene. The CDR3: CASSLEGLGGTEAFF. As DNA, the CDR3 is TGCGCCAGCAGCTTGGAGGGCCTCGGAGGCACTGAAGCTTTCTTT.

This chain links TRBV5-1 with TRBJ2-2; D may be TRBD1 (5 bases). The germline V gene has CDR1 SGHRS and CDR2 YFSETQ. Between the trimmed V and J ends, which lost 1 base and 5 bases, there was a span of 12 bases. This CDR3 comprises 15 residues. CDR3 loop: CASSLKRQPTGELFF. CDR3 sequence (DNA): TGCGCCAGCAGCTTGAAGAGACAGCCTACCGGGGAGCTGTTTTTT.

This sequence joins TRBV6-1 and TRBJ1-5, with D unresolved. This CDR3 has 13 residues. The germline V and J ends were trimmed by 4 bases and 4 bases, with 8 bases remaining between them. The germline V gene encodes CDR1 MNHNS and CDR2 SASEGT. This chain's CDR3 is CASSGDINQPQHF. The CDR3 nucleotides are TGTGCCAGCAGTGGAGACATAAATCAGCCCCAGCATTTT.

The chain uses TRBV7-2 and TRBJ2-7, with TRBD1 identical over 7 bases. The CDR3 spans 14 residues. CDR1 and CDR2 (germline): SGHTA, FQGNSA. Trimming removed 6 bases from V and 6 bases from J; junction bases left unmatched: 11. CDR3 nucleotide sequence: TGTGCCAGCAGTTTGCAGGGGGATTTGGGCGAGCAGTACTTC. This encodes CASSLQGDLGEQYF.

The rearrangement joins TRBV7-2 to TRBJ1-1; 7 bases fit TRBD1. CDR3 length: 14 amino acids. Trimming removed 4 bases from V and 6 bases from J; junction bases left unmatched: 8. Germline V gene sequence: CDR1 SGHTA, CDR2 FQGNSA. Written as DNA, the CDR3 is TGTGCCAGCAGCTCGACAGGGTGGGTCGCTGAAGCTTTCTTT. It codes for CASSSTGWVAEAFF.

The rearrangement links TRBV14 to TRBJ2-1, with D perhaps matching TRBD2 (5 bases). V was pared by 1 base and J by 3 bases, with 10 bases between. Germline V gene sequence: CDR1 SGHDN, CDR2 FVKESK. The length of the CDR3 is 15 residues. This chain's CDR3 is CASSQGSGVYNEQFF. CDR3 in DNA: TGTGCCAGCAGCCAAGGAAGCGGAGTCTACAATGAGCAGTTCTTC.

CDR3: CASSLTSGSYEQYF. CDR3 coding DNA: TGTGCCAGCAGTTTAACTAGCGGGAGCTACGAGCAGTACTTC. The V call is TRBV28, the J call TRBJ2-7, with 11 positions matching TRBD2. The junction had 0 bases not matched to a gene; V was cut back by 2 bases and J by 3 bases. CDR3 size: 14 residues. CDR1 is MDHEN, CDR2 SYDVKM, per germline.

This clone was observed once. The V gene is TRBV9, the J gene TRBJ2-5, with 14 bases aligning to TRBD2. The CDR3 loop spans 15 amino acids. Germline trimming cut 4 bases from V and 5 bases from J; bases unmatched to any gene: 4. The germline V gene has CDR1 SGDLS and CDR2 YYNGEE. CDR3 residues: CASSLGLAGAETQYF. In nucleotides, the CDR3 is TGTGCCAGCAGCTTGGGACTAGCGGGAGCTGAGACCCAGTACTTC.

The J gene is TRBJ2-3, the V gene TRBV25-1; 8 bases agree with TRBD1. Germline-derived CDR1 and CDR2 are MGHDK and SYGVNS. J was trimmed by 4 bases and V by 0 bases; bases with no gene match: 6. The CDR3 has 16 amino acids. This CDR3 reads CASSEYGGQGADTQYF. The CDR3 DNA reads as TGTGCCAGCAGTGAATATGGCGGACAGGGAGCAGATACGCAGTATTTT.